One sample yielded the 6 T cell receptor beta chains listed below, sequenced in a study of identical twins. TCRdb used MiXCR to reprocess the 5' RACE reads, holding one entry per CDR3 protein. Of under 900,000 distinct CDR3 sequences listed, more than 9% were seen once; the top ten hold around 1.5%. In addition, the sample was reused for a study of yellow fever vaccine responses in identical twins.

The sequenced sample was PBMCs. These receptors originate from a woman aged 18-29 years in good health.

The chain carries TRBV9 and TRBJ2-3, with D perhaps TRBD2 (5 bases). The germline CDR1 and CDR2 sequences are SGDLS and YYNGEE. With 0 bases removed from V and 0 bases from J, the gap between germline ends came to 8 bases. This CDR3 comprises 15 residues. DNA of the CDR3: TGTGCCAGCAGCGTAGAGGACTCGAGCACAGATACGCAGTATTTT. It is translated as CASSVEDSSTDTQYF.

CDR3 protein: CSARGQGSNEQFF. In DNA, the CDR3 is TGCAGTGCTAGGGGACAGGGCAGCAATGAGCAGTTCTTC. V gene TRBV20-1 combines with J gene TRBJ2-1, with 9 bases lining up with TRBD1. The CDR3 is 13 residues long. J was trimmed by 6 bases and V by 3 bases; bases with no gene match: 3. The V gene's germline CDR1 is DFQATT and CDR2 SNEGSKA (reference sequence).

This clonotype occurred a few times. This sequence joins TRBV6-1 and TRBJ2-1, with TRBD1 identical over 10 bases. This CDR3 region has 15 residues. V gave up 6 bases and J gave up 13 bases; unmatched junction bases: 15. Per germline, CDR1 MNHNS and CDR2 SASEGT. The CDR3 DNA reads as TGTGCCAGCAGGACCGGGACAGGGGTTTCATACCTTCAGTTCTTC. Translated, it gives CASRTGTGVSYLQFF.

This chain joins TRBV4-2 and TRBJ2-3, with a tentative D call TRBD2 (5 bases). Germline V gives CDR1 LGHNA, CDR2 YNFKEQ. V lost 4 bases, J lost 11 bases, and 10 bases lay in between. CDR3 size: 11 residues. DNA of the CDR3: TGTGCCAGCAGCCCGGGAATGGGGCAGTATTTT. Translating gives CASSPGMGQYF.

In this sample, this clonotype turned up a few times. The chain combines TRBV11-2 with TRBJ2-7, with D unclear. The CDR3 spans 15 residues. Trimming took off 4 bases at V and 0 bases at J, with 13 bases between the two ends. Germline assignment: CDR1 SGHAT and CDR2 FQNNGV. CDR3 nucleotides: TGTGCCAGCAGCTCCCCCCGCGAACACTCCTACGAGCAGTACGTC. This translates into CASSSPREHSYEQYV.

The V and J genes are TRBV24-1 and TRBJ2-5; D is perhaps TRBD1 or TRBD2 (5 bases each). The CDR3 spans 15 residues. V was trimmed by 4 bases and J by 2 bases, leaving 13 bases between them. Germline values: CDR1 KGHDR, CDR2 SFDVKD. CDR3 in DNA: TGTGCCACCAGTGACAAAGGGACGGCTCAAGAGACCCAGTACTTC. It yields the protein CATSDKGTAQETQYF.